These 26 T cell receptor beta chains came from one sample sequenced in a study of cytomegalovirus exposure and HLA in healthy donors. PCR involved 60 Vbeta and 13 Jbeta primers. Measured with immunoSEQ multiplex PCR; TCRdb has only the in-frame clones, and not every one. The sample holds about 160,000 clones, roughly 80% seen once. Sequences were obtained from PBMCs. All receptors derive from a man aged 50 to 59 in good health and CMV-seropositive.

The rearrangement uses TRBV7-9 and TRBJ1-2, with a possible D match to TRBD1 (5 bases). There are 14 residues in the CDR3. From germline, CDR1 is SEHNR and CDR2 FQNEAQ (reference sequence). V was trimmed by 3 bases and J by 8 bases, leaving 16 bases between them. The CDR3 nucleotides are TGTGCCAGCAGCTTGGGGCAGGCCCTCAGGGGCTACACCTTC. Encoded protein: CASSLGQALRGYTF. Full variable domain (rest looked up from reference TRBV7-9 and TRBJ1-2): DTGVSQNPRHKITKRGQNVTFRCDPISEHNRLYWYRQTLGQGPEFLTYFQNEAQLEKSRLLSDRFSAERPKGSFSTLEIQRTEQGDSAMYLCASSLGQALRGYTFGSGTRLTVV.

This chain connects TRBV27 to TRBJ1-1; 7 bases fit TRBD1. The CDR3 spans 13 residues. Per germline, CDR1 MNHEY and CDR2 SMNVEV (reference sequence). V lost 6 bases, J lost 7 bases, and 8 bases stayed unmatched. The DNA of the CDR3 is TGTGCCAGCAGGTTAATAACAGGGGATGAAGCTTTCTTT. Translating gives CASRLITGDEAFF.

The chain carries TRBV7-8 and TRBJ1-5; TRBD1 matches 8 bases. V lost 5 bases, J lost 6 bases, and 9 bases stayed unmatched. The CDR3 has 15 residues. The germline V gene has CDR1 SGHVS and CDR2 FQNEAQ. The CDR3 loop is CASSQTGQGGQPQHF. The DNA of the CDR3 is TGTGCCAGCAGCCAAACCGGACAGGGCGGTCAGCCCCAGCATTTT.

The chain joins TRBV30 to TRBJ2-7; D is unresolved. The CDR3 is 13 amino acids. With 6 bases removed from V and 0 bases from J, the gap between germline ends came to 12 bases. CDR1 is GTSNPN and CDR2 is SVGIG in the germline V gene (reference sequence). DNA for the CDR3: TGTGCCTGTGATGAGAGTAGCTCCTACGAGCAGTACTTC. This codes for CACDESSSYEQYF.

The CDR3 loop reads CASSLVTSGYNEQFF. The CDR3, as DNA: TGTGCCAGCAGCTTAGTAACTAGCGGATACAATGAGCAGTTCTTC. The chain combines TRBV11-2 with TRBJ2-1, with 8 positions matching TRBD2. Trimming at V came to 1 base and at J to 4 bases, leaving 3 bases not matched to a gene. This CDR3 has 15 residues. Germline-derived CDR1 and CDR2 are SGHAT and FQNNGV.

Details on this clone: This same CDR3 is encoded by further DNA sequences in the sample. This rearrangement joins TRBV21-1 to TRBJ1-2; TRBD1 is the table's D call and was not checked against the DNA. TRBV21-1 is a pseudogene locus. CDR3 size: 16 residues. This CDR3 reads CASKGPGQAANYGYTF. In DNA, the CDR3 is TGTGCCAGCAAGGGACCTGGACAGGCCGCTAACTATGGCTACACCTTC.

The CDR3 nucleotides are TGTGCCAGCACCCCAGGGCCAACTGAAGCTTTCTTT. Amino acid sequence: CASTPGPTEAFF. The J gene is TRBJ1-1, the V gene TRBV21-1; the table assigns TRBD1, which was not confirmed against the DNA. TRBV21-1 is marked as a pseudogene. The length of the CDR3 is 12 residues.

This clone was detected a few times. The gene calls are TRBV2 and TRBJ1-4; 7 bases line up with TRBD1. In germline, CDR1 is SNHLY, CDR2 FYNNEI. After removal of 8 bases from V and 7 bases from J, the junction contained 7 bases not matched to a gene. The length of the CDR3 is 13 residues. In DNA form, the CDR3 reads TGTGCCAGCGGGGGGACAGCATCTGAAAAACTGTTTTTT. It translates to CASGGTASEKLFF.

The chain joins TRBV9 to TRBJ1-6; 8 bases align to TRBD1. This CDR3 comprises 17 residues. In germline, CDR1 is SGDLS, CDR2 YYNGEE. Trimming at V came to 5 bases and at J to 7 bases, leaving 14 bases not matched to a gene. CDR3 region: CASSDQGGQARNSPLHF. CDR3 nucleotides: TGTGCCAGCAGTGACCAGGGGGGACAGGCGAGAAATTCACCCCTCCACTTT.

V and J are TRBV11-3 and TRBJ2-3, with 13 bases fitting TRBD2. This CDR3 comprises 16 residues. Per germline, CDR1 SGHNT and CDR2 YENEEA. Trimming cost V 5 bases and J 3 bases; bases outside gene matches: 5. The CDR3 DNA reads TGTGCCAGCAGCCAAAGGACTAGCGGGGGTACAGATACGCAGTATTTT. Protein product: CASSQRTSGGTDTQYF.

The V and J genes are TRBV27 and TRBJ1-1; 11 bases fit TRBD1. The J segment lost 4 bases and the V segment lost 8 bases, leaving 12 bases of the junction unmatched. The CDR3 covers 16 residues. CDR1 is MNHEY and CDR2 is SMNVEV in the germline V gene (reference sequence). The chain's CDR3 is CASGLFSGTGGTEAFF. Here the CDR3 DNA reads TGTGCCAGCGGTCTATTCTCCGGGACAGGGGGCACTGAAGCTTTCTTT.

The chain has TRBV4-2 and TRBJ2-2; 8 nucleotides line up with TRBD2. V lost 0 bases to trimming and J lost 5 bases; unmatched junction nucleotides: 5. Germline V gene lookup returns CDR1 LGHNA and CDR2 YNFKEQ. The CDR3 runs to 16 residues. The CDR3 reads CASSQERRGVTGELFF. The CDR3 bases are TGTGCCAGCAGCCAAGAAAGGCGGGGGGTTACCGGGGAGCTGTTTTTT.

This chain connects TRBV29-1 to TRBJ2-7, with 7 nucleotides matching TRBD1. The V gene's germline CDR1 is SQVTM and CDR2 ANQGSEA. This CDR3 has 13 residues. V gave up 7 bases and J gave up 5 bases; unmatched junction bases: 11. The CDR3 DNA reads TGCAGCGCCCTACAGGGGACCTTTGACGAGCAGTACTTC. It encodes CSALQGTFDEQYF.

The sample holds one count of this clone. V and J are TRBV6-1 and TRBJ1-2; D gene ambiguous. The V gene's germline CDR1 is MNHNS and CDR2 SASEGT. Trimming took 5 bases from V and 7 from J, leaving 20 bases between them. The CDR3 has 15 residues. The CDR3 sequence: CASSPNGPLSSGYTF. The CDR3, as DNA: TGTGCCAGCAGTCCTAACGGTCCGTTATCTTCTGGCTACACCTTC.

The sample holds one count of this clone. Here the CDR3 DNA reads TGTGCCAGCAGCGTAGAGGGGGGGAGTGGCTACACCTTC. Encoded protein: CASSVEGGSGYTF. The chain employs TRBV9 and TRBJ1-2, with a weak D call TRBD1 (6 bases). The length of the CDR3 is 13 residues. Germline CDR1 SGDLS, CDR2 YYNGEE. Trimming pared 0 bases from V and 7 bases from J, leaving 10 bases between. Complete variable domain (other parts from reference TRBV9 and TRBJ1-2): DSGVTQTPKHLITATGQRVTLRCSPRSGDLSVYWYQQSLDQGLQFLIQYYNGEERAKGNILERFSAQQFPDLHSELNLSSLELGDSALYFCASSVEGGSGYTFGSGTRLTVV.

This rearrangement joins TRBV9 to TRBJ1-3; D might be TRBD1 (6 bases). In germline, CDR1 is SGDLS, CDR2 YYNGEE. This CDR3 has 14 residues. Trimming cost V 3 bases and J 2 bases, with 9 bases left between them. The CDR3 sequence: CASSGTVTGNTIYF. CDR3 DNA sequence: TGTGCCAGCAGCGGGACAGTCACTGGAAACACCATATATTTT.

The genes are TRBV4-2 and TRBJ2-1; D gene ambiguous. The ends were cut back, 4 bases at V and 4 bases at J, with 14 bases in the middle. The CDR3 has 15 residues. Germline CDR1 LGHNA, CDR2 YNFKEQ. The DNA of the CDR3 is TGTGCCAGCAGCCCATTTCTAGGAGAATACAATGAGCAGTTCTTC. The encoded protein is CASSPFLGEYNEQFF.

This chain joins TRBV11-2 and TRBJ1-1; possible D gene TRBD1, 6 bases. The CDR3 is 14 amino acids. V lost 5 bases and J lost 3, with 13 bases in between. Germline V CDR1 and CDR2: SGHAT, FQNNGV. CDR3 in amino acids: CASSPRGGHTEAFF. The DNA of the CDR3 is TGTGCCAGCAGCCCTCGAGGGGGACACACTGAAGCTTTCTTT.

This chain connects TRBV7-9 to TRBJ2-5; 8 bases map to TRBD1. In germline, CDR1 is SEHNR, CDR2 FQNEAQ (reference sequence). The trim removed 2 bases at V and 4 bases at J, leaving 6 bases unmatched. The CDR3 length is 15 residues. The CDR3 DNA reads as TGTGCCAGCAGCTTAACGACAGGGGCGGCAGAGACCCAGTACTTC. Translating it yields CASSLTTGAAETQYF.

This clone turned up a few times. The genes are TRBV5-4 and TRBJ2-7; 7 nucleotides line up with TRBD2. The germline V gene encodes CDR1 SGHNT and CDR2 YYREEE (reference sequence). The CDR3 is made up of 13 amino acids. V lost 1 base, J lost 5 bases, and 3 bases stayed unmatched. The CDR3 is CASSLWGRDEQYF. CDR3 sequence (DNA): TGTGCCAGCAGCTTGTGGGGGAGGGACGAGCAGTACTTC.

The CDR3 region has the DNA TGTGCCAGCAGTGAAGGAGCGGGGGTCCAGGAGACCCAGTACTTC. Its protein product is CASSEGAGVQETQYF. The chain combines TRBV2 with TRBJ2-5; 8 positions match TRBD2. Looked up from germline, CDR1 is SNHLY and CDR2 is FYNNEI. The CDR3 sequence is 15 residues long. The J segment lost 5 bases and the V segment lost 1 base, leaving 6 bases of the junction unmatched. The full variable domain, its missing parts supplied by reference TRBV2 and TRBJ2-5, is EPEVTQTPSHQVTQMGQEVILRCVPISNHLYFYWYRQILGQKVEFLVSFYNNEISEKSEIFDDQFSVERPDGSNFTLKIRSTKLEDSAMYFCASSEGAGVQETQYFGPGTRLLVL.

V and J are TRBV19 and TRBJ1-1, with D possibly TRBD1 on 6 matching bases. Germline V gene lookup returns CDR1 LNHDA and CDR2 SQIVND (reference sequence). Trimming left V 0 bases short and J 3 bases short, with 11 bases between. The CDR3 totals 15 residues. The CDR3 region is CASSIEDGGHTEAFF. CDR3 DNA sequence: TGTGCCAGTAGTATAGAGGACGGGGGGCACACTGAAGCTTTCTTT.

V gene TRBV14 combines with J gene TRBJ2-3; the D gene is possibly TRBD1 (6 bases). The CDR3 loop spans 16 amino acids. Trimming stripped 1 base from V and 4 bases from J, with 15 bases between. Germline V CDR1 and CDR2: SGHDN, FVKESK. The CDR3 DNA sequence: TGTGCCAGCAGCCAAGGCAATTACAGGGCGGCAGATACGCAGTATTTT. Protein: CASSQGNYRAADTQYF.

V is TRBV6-6 and J is TRBJ2-7, with a weak D call TRBD1 (6 bases). The germline V and J ends were trimmed by 6 bases and 1 base, with 16 bases remaining between them. CDR1 MNHNY and CDR2 SVGAGI come from the germline V gene (reference sequence). This CDR3 is built from 15 residues. CDR3 sequence reads: CASSLGTHYSYEQYF. The CDR3 nucleotides read TGTGCCAGCAGCCTCGGGACACATTATTCCTACGAGCAGTACTTC.

Written as DNA, the CDR3 is TGCAGCGTTGGGGGGGTAGGGGACTATGGCTACACCTTC. Translating it yields CSVGGVGDYGYTF. V and J are TRBV29-1 and TRBJ1-2, with D perhaps TRBD1 (5 bases). There are 13 residues in the CDR3. V lost 4 bases and J lost 3, with 12 bases in between. Germline-derived CDR1 and CDR2 are SQVTM and ANQGSEA. Supplemented by reference TRBV29-1 and TRBJ1-2, the full variable domain reads SAVISQKPSRDICQRGTSLTIQCQVDSQVTMMFWYRQQPGQSLTLIATANQGSEATYESGFVIDKFPISRPNLTFSTLTVSNMSPEDSSIYLCSVGGVGDYGYTFGSGTRLTVV.

The CDR3 spells CSVASRGANVLTF. The CDR3 DNA is TGCAGCGTCGCATCGAGGGGGGCCAACGTCCTGACTTTC. This chain joins TRBV29-1 and TRBJ2-6; D is ambiguous. CDR1 SQVTM and CDR2 ANQGSEA come from the germline V gene. V lost 6 bases and J 4 bases, leaving 10 bases between the germline ends. The CDR3 spans 13 residues.